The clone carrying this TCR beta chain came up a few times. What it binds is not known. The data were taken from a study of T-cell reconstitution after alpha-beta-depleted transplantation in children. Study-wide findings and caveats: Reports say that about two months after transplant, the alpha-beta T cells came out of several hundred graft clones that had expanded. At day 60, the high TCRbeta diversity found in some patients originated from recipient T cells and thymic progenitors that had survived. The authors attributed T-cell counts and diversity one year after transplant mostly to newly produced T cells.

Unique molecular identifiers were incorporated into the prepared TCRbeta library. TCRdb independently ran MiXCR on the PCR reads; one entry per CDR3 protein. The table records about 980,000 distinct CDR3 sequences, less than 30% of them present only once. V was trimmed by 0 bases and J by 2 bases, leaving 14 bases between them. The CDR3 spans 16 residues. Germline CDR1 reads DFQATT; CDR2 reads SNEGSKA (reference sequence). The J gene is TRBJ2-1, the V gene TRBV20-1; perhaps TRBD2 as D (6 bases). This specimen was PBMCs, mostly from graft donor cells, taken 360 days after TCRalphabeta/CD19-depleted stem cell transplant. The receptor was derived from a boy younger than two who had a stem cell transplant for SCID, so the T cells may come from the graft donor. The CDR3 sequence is CSAREWDSNPYNEQFF. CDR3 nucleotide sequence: TGCAGTGCTAGAGAGTGGGACTCTAACCCCTACAATGAGCAGTTCTTC.